The 21 T cell receptor beta chains presented below share a single source sample, sequenced in a study of response to subunit inactivated influenza vaccine. TCRdb used MiXCR to reprocess the RT-PCR reads, holding one entry per CDR3 protein. The top ten clones hold under 2.5% of a sample with approximately 520,000 distinct CDR3 sequences, around 25% of them seen once. Sample: CD4+ T cells sorted from PBMCs, taken about 5 days after vaccination. Receptors were obtained from a man in his fifties who received an inactivated influenza vaccine.

At least ten counts were recorded for this clonotype. The chain joins TRBV20-1 to TRBJ1-2, with D perhaps matching TRBD1 (6 bases). V lost 2 bases to trimming and J lost 6 bases, with 10 bases between them. The germline V gene encodes CDR1 DFQATT and CDR2 SNEGSKA (reference sequence). This CDR3 contains 12 residues. DNA of the CDR3: TGCAGTGCTAGACCACAGGGTGATGGCTACACCTTC. This sequence encodes CSARPQGDGYTF.

There are a few counts of this clonotype. The CDR3 is CASSQDRRNQPQHF. DNA for the CDR3: TGTGCCAGCAGCCAGGACAGGCGGAATCAGCCCCAGCATTTT. This chain connects TRBV3-1 to TRBJ1-5; 7 positions match TRBD1. CDR3 length: 14 residues. Germline V gene lookup returns CDR1 LGHDT and CDR2 YNNKEL (reference sequence). Unmatched junction bases numbered 3, after V lost 3 bases and J lost 4 bases.

This clonotype has only a few counts. The chain uses TRBV4-3 and TRBJ2-2; no definite D call. The germline V gene encodes CDR1 LGHNA and CDR2 YSLEER. The CDR3 is 16 amino acids. V gave up 0 bases and J gave up 5 bases, with 13 bases separating them. CDR3 sequence: CASSQEQLTMTGELFF. Here the CDR3 DNA reads TGCGCCAGCAGCCAAGAGCAGCTAACAATGACCGGGGAGCTGTTTTTT.

This clonotype was seen more than once but under ten times. The gene calls are TRBV12-3 or TRBV12-4 and TRBJ2-5; 12 bases match TRBD1. The CDR3 is 16 residues long. The junction had 8 bases not matched to a gene; V was cut back by 5 bases and J by 4 bases. This CDR3 is CASSRTGQGARETQYF. As DNA, the CDR3 is TGTGCCAGCAGTCGGACGGGACAGGGGGCTCGAGAGACCCAGTACTTC.

In its sample, this clonotype was seen a few times. J is TRBJ2-4 and V is TRBV20-1, with unresolved D. With 0 bases removed from V and 0 bases from J, the gap between germline ends came to 9 bases. The CDR3 runs 15 residues. Per germline, CDR1 DFQATT and CDR2 SNEGSKA (reference sequence). In DNA form, the CDR3 reads TGCAGTGCTAGAGAACCGGCGGTAGCCAAAAACATTCAGTACTTC. It encodes CSAREPAVAKNIQYF.

In this sample, this clonotype turned up a few times. This chain joins TRBV28 and TRBJ1-1; D gene ambiguous. The CDR3 is 11 residues long. Germline CDR1 MDHEN, CDR2 SYDVKM. The V gene lost 7 bases and the J gene lost 10 bases, with 13 bases spanning the gap. The CDR3 loop reads CASNTQSGAFF. The CDR3 DNA reads as TGTGCCAGCAATACGCAGTCGGGAGCTTTCTTT.

Turning to this clonotype: A much larger clone is a single base away; this may be a read error. The chain combines TRBV12-3 or TRBV12-4 with TRBJ1-2; D is uncertain. V lost 2 bases and J lost 0, with 4 bases in between. The CDR3 contains 13 residues. The CDR3 reads CASSLRPNYGYTF. CDR3 bases: TGTGCCAGCAGTTTAAGACCTAACTATGGCTACACCTTC.

This chain uses TRBV29-1 with TRBJ2-5; TRBD1 is a possible D gene (6 bases). The CDR3 is 13 amino acids. Germline CDR1 reads SQVTM; CDR2 reads ANQGSEA. Trimming took 6 bases from V and 0 from J, leaving 11 bases between them. Here the CDR3 reads CSVLDRNQETQYF. DNA of the CDR3: TGCAGCGTACTCGACAGGAACCAAGAGACCCAGTACTTC.

This chain joins TRBV29-1 and TRBJ2-5; 9 positions match TRBD2. The CDR3 runs to 14 residues. Germline CDR1 and CDR2: SQVTM and ANQGSEA. The ends lost 6 bases at V and 0 bases at J; junction bases unmatched: 5. In DNA, the CDR3 is TGCAGCGTCGCCGGGACTAGCAACCAAGAGACCCAGTACTTC. It specifies CSVAGTSNQETQYF.

J is TRBJ2-5 and V is TRBV12-3 or TRBV12-4; TRBD2 aligns across 11 bases. The V gene end was trimmed by 6 bases and the J gene end by 5 bases; junction bases not matched to a gene: 8. CDR3 length equals 15 residues. This CDR3 is CASRRSGGALETQYF. The CDR3 nucleotides read TGTGCCAGCAGACGTAGCGGGGGGGCCTTGGAGACCCAGTACTTC.

There are a few counts of this clonotype. The V gene is TRBV29-1, the J gene TRBJ1-1; D is unclear. The CDR3 has 13 residues. The V gene's germline CDR1 is SQVTM and CDR2 ANQGSEA. V gave up 0 bases and J gave up 0 bases, with 5 bases separating them. CDR3 amino acids: CSVEDTLNTEAFF. CDR3 nucleotides: TGCAGCGTTGAAGACACCTTGAACACTGAAGCTTTCTTT. Combining the CDR3 with reference TRBV29-1 and TRBJ1-1 gives the whole variable domain SAVISQKPSRDICQRGTSLTIQCQVDSQVTMMFWYRQQPGQSLTLIATANQGSEATYESGFVIDKFPISRPNLTFSTLTVSNMSPEDSSIYLCSVEDTLNTEAFFGQGTRLTVV.

The chain has TRBV29-1 and TRBJ1-1, with D hard to call. Looked up from germline, CDR1 is SQVTM and CDR2 is ANQGSEA. The CDR3 totals 13 residues. The ends were cut back, 6 bases at V and 0 bases at J, with 11 bases in the middle. This CDR3 reads CSVSRGLNTEAFF. DNA for the CDR3: TGCAGCGTGTCGCGAGGGTTGAACACTGAAGCTTTCTTT.

This rearrangement joins TRBV20-1 to TRBJ2-1; D possibly corresponds to TRBD2 (5 bases). The germline CDR1 and CDR2 sequences are DFQATT and SNEGSKA (reference sequence). The ends were cut back, 0 bases at V and 5 bases at J, with 20 bases in the middle. The CDR3 loop spans 17 amino acids. CDR3 DNA: TGCAGTGCTAGAGATTTGGAGGTGGCTGCTTTTGACAATGAGCAGTTCTTC. Protein sequence: CSARDLEVAAFDNEQFF.

The chain is built from TRBV5-1 and TRBJ2-1; 7 positions match TRBD1. V shed 0 bases and J 5 bases; nucleotides not matched to a gene: 5. From germline, CDR1 is SGHRS and CDR2 YFSETQ. The CDR3 extends over 15 amino acids. CDR3 amino acids: CASSLVVGTDNEQFF. In nucleotides, the CDR3 is TGCGCCAGCAGCTTGGTAGTCGGGACAGACAATGAGCAGTTCTTC.

The J gene is TRBJ2-7, the V gene TRBV20-1; 10 bases fit TRBD1. Germline CDR1 reads DFQATT; CDR2 reads SNEGSKA (reference sequence). The CDR3 length is 13 residues. Germline trimming cut 5 bases from V and 3 bases from J; bases unmatched to any gene: 4. Here the CDR3 reads CSALRDRGYEQYF. CDR3 bases: TGCAGTGCTCTCCGGGACAGGGGCTACGAGCAGTACTTC.

This clonotype has only a few counts. The CDR3 nucleotides read TGTGCCAGCAGTTTAAGTTCTGAAGCTTTCTTT. This translates into CASSLSSEAFF. The chain carries TRBV28 and TRBJ1-1; D unclear. The CDR3 consists of 11 residues. V was clipped by 2 bases and J by 6 bases, with 4 bases between them. The germline gives CDR1 MDHEN, CDR2 SYDVKM.

This clonotype has just a few counts. CDR3 sequence: CASSGQARTDTQYF. The DNA of the CDR3 is TGTGCCAGCAGTGGACAGGCTCGCACAGATACGCAGTATTTT. The gene calls are TRBV28 and TRBJ2-3; TRBD1 aligns across 7 bases. CDR1 is MDHEN and CDR2 is SYDVKM in the germline V gene. The trim removed 5 bases at V and 1 base at J, leaving 3 bases unmatched. This CDR3 comprises 14 residues.

The chain links TRBV4-1 to TRBJ2-6, with D hard to call. Germline V gives CDR1 MGHRA, CDR2 YSYEKL. V gave up 9 bases and J gave up 0 bases, with 12 bases separating them. CDR3 length: 15 amino acids. The CDR3 coding sequence is TGCGCCAGTCGACACGACGACTCTGGGGCCAACGTCCTGACTTTC. This codes for CASRHDDSGANVLTF.

This clonotype was counted a few times. As DNA, the CDR3 is TGTGCCAGCAGCCGGGGGGTCGGCGGGGAGCTGTTTTTT. Translation gives CASSRGVGGELFF. This chain uses TRBV12-3 or TRBV12-4 with TRBJ2-2; 7 bases agree with TRBD2. V shed 6 bases and J 7 bases; nucleotides not matched to a gene: 5. The CDR3 contains 13 residues.

This clonotype showed up just a few times. V gene TRBV28 combines with J gene TRBJ2-5; no clear D gene. V was clipped by 5 bases and J by 3 bases, with 10 bases between them. Germline V gene data show CDR1 as MDHEN and CDR2 as SYDVKM. The CDR3 is made up of 13 amino acids. The DNA for the CDR3 is TGTGCCAGCAGTATTCCCTCAAAAGAGACCCAGTACTTC. It yields the protein CASSIPSKETQYF.

This rearrangement joins TRBV7-2 to TRBJ2-1; 8 bases map to TRBD1. V shed 6 bases, J shed 8 bases, and the junction held 9 bases outside the gene matches. The CDR3 contains 14 residues. Germline CDR1 SGHTA, CDR2 FQGNSA. As DNA, the CDR3 is TGTGCCAGCAGAGGACAGGGAAATTTTGATGAGCAGTTCTTC. It encodes CASRGQGNFDEQFF.